This is a list of T cell receptor beta chains from one sample in a study of human T cells and chemical hapten exposure. TCRdb analysed the RACE reads with MiXCR anew, one entry per CDR3 protein. The profile covers about 190,000 distinct CDR3 sequences, with around a quarter appearing a single time and approximately 2.5% taken by the ten largest. The source material was whole blood, sampled in connection with sensitization to the hapten diphenylcyclopropenone (DPC). These receptor sequences come from a woman aged 40 to 50 with alopecia areata. Some clones in this sample may be carry-over from other donors' samples. Both conserved end residues are part of each CDR3. The D gene is left open where the match is weak. Not every row has a clone size; where given, it reads once, few, many or a size class.

clone_size	d_call	j_call	v_call	cdr3_aa	cdr3_nt
-	-	TRBJ2-7	TRBV7-2	CASSPEGRYEQYF	TGTGCCAGCAGCCCCGAGGGCAGATACGAGCAGTACTTC
-	-	TRBJ2-7	TRBV5-5	CASSVGGTPYEQYF	TGTGCCAGCAGCGTCGGCGGGACACCCTACGAGCAGTACTTC
few	TRBD2	TRBJ2-7	TRBV18	CASSRNREDEQYF	TGTGCCAGCTCACGGAATCGGGAGGACGAGCAGTACTTC
many	-	TRBJ2-7	TRBV29-1	CSVKTSTYEQYF	TGCAGCGTTAAGACGTCTACCTACGAGCAGTACTTC
few	-	TRBJ1-1	TRBV2	CASIGGLNTEAFF	TGTGCCAGCATAGGCGGGCTGAACACTGAAGCTTTCTTT
few	-	TRBJ2-3	TRBV20-1	CSARDGGSYTDTQYF	TGCAGTGCTAGAGATGGGGGCAGTTACACAGATACGCAGTATTTT
-	-	TRBJ1-1	TRBV7-9	CASSLGMDSLAENTEAFF	TGTGCCAGCAGCTTAGGAATGGACAGCCTTGCTGAGAACACTGAAGCTTTCTTT
-	-	TRBJ2-3	TRBV20-1	CSALHDLTDTQYF	TGCAGTGCTCTTCATGACCTCACAGATACGCAGTATTTT
-	-	TRBJ2-7	TRBV20-1	CSALEVYEQYF	TGCAGTGCACTGGAGGTATACGAGCAGTACTTC
-	TRBD2	TRBJ2-3	TRBV29-1	CSVGPSGSTDTQYF	TGCAGCGTGGGGCCTAGCGGAAGCACAGATACGCAGTATTTT
-	-	TRBJ2-5	TRBV10-3	CAISESYGGQIAETQYF	TGTGCCATCAGTGAGTCGTACGGGGGGCAGATAGCAGAGACCCAGTACTTC
few	-	TRBJ1-1	TRBV15	CATSPLEGQMNTEAFF	TGTGCCACCAGCCCTCTGGAGGGGCAAATGAACACTGAAGCTTTCTTT
many	-	TRBJ1-5	TRBV7-9	CASSLAPRGRGSNQPQHF	TGTGCCAGCAGCTTAGCTCCCCGCGGCAGGGGTAGCAATCAGCCCCAGCATTTT
few	-	TRBJ2-2	TRBV5-6	CASSLYGTQAGELFF	TGTGCCAGCAGCTTGTATGGGACCCAGGCCGGGGAGCTGTTTTTT
few	TRBD1	TRBJ1-3	TRBV20-1	CSEGAVSSGNTIYF	TGCAGTGAGGGGGCTGTGAGCTCTGGAAACACCATATATTTT
-	-	TRBJ2-3	TRBV2	CASSAGSDTQYF	TGTGCCAGCAGCGCAGGGTCAGATACGCAGTATTTT
many	TRBD2	TRBJ2-3	TRBV28	CASSTQRGVLAGIDTQYF	TGTGCCAGCAGTACACAGCGGGGGGTTCTAGCGGGAATAGATACGCAGTATTTT
-	TRBD1	TRBJ1-1	TRBV2	CASSEVDRDAFF	TGTGCCAGCAGTGAAGTGGACAGGGACGCTTTCTTT
few	-	TRBJ2-5	TRBV6-5	CASRAAGSAQYF	TGTGCCAGCAGGGCCGCTGGGTCGGCCCAGTACTTC
-	TRBD1	TRBJ2-3	TRBV28	CASSSYDRATDTQYF	TGTGCCAGCAGTTCCTATGACAGGGCCACAGATACGCAGTATTTT
few	-	TRBJ2-5	TRBV24-1	CATSDLTPPEETQYF	TGTGCCACCAGTGATTTGACACCGCCAGAAGAGACCCAGTACTTC
-	-	TRBJ2-1	TRBV29-1	CSVVSRDGSYNEQFF	TGCAGCGTTGTATCCCGGGACGGGTCCTACAATGAGCAGTTCTTC
-	-	TRBJ2-7	TRBV20-1	CSARDQWQAYF	TGCAGTGCTAGAGATCAATGGCAGGCGTACTTC
-	TRBD1	TRBJ2-2	TRBV6-5	CASTPTGTGWFSTGELFF	TGTGCCAGCACCCCGACCGGGACAGGGTGGTTCAGCACCGGGGAGCTGTTTTTT
few	TRBD1	TRBJ2-7	TRBV7-6	CASSSTGVEQYF	TGTGCCAGCAGCTCCACAGGGGTCGAGCAGTACTTC
-	-	TRBJ2-1	TRBV12-3/TRBV12-4	CASSLSGLYNEQFF	TGTGCCAGCAGTTTGTCAGGGCTCTACAATGAGCAGTTCTTC
many	-	TRBJ2-3	TRBV9	CASSVGDTQYF	TGTGCCAGCAGCGTTGGTGATACGCAGTATTTT
-	TRBD2	TRBJ2-7	TRBV28	CASSPGPGLAYEQYF	TGTGCCAGCAGTCCGGGCCCGGGACTAGCCTACGAGCAGTACTTC
-	TRBD2	TRBJ2-3	TRBV6-5	CASSRLAGGTGVTQYF	TGTGCCAGCAGTCGACTAGCGGGAGGCACGGGGGTTACGCAGTATTTT
few	-	TRBJ2-7	TRBV6-2/TRBV6-3	CASSPPWGVYEQYF	TGTGCCAGCAGTCCTCCGTGGGGGGTCTACGAGCAGTACTTC
few	TRBD1	TRBJ1-1	TRBV28	CASSSYQGARAEAFF	TGTGCCAGCAGTTCGTATCAGGGGGCGAGGGCTGAAGCTTTCTTT
few	TRBD2	TRBJ2-7	TRBV27	CASSLSNPAGGSYEQYF	TGTGCCAGCAGTTTATCGAATCCAGCGGGAGGGTCCTACGAGCAGTACTTC
few	TRBD1	TRBJ2-3	TRBV28	CASSFYRTGQGTDTQYF	TGTGCCAGCAGTTTTTACCGGACAGGGCAAGGAACAGATACGCAGTATTTT
few	-	TRBJ2-4	TRBV9	CASSVGAGAKNIQYF	TGTGCCAGCAGCGTAGGGGCAGGGGCCAAAAACATTCAGTACTTC
-	TRBD1	TRBJ2-3	TRBV29-1	CSVEDLMGQGGDTQYF	TGCAGCGTTGAAGATCTTATGGGACAGGGGGGAGATACGCAGTATTTT
-	-	TRBJ1-2	TRBV25-1	CASTQGTSLGGYTF	TGTGCCAGCACTCAAGGGACCTCCCTGGGAGGCTACACCTTC
-	-	TRBJ2-7	TRBV5-6	CASSSQGTPTRQYF	TGTGCCAGCAGCTCCCAGGGGACACCTACGAGGCAGTACTTC
-	TRBD1	TRBJ2-5	TRBV7-2	CASSSDRGIGTQYF	TGTGCCAGCAGCTCGGACAGGGGCATTGGGACCCAGTACTTC
few	-	TRBJ2-2	TRBV20-1	CSARVHGTGELFF	TGCAGTGCTAGGGTCCATGGTACCGGGGAGCTGTTTTTT
-	-	TRBJ2-2	TRBV29-1	CSGGLGSHTGELFF	TGCAGCGGGGGCCTTGGATCACACACCGGGGAGCTGTTTTTT
many	-	TRBJ2-1	TRBV6-5	CASSPLSRYEQFF	TGTGCCAGCAGTCCCCTAAGTAGGTATGAGCAGTTCTTC
-	-	TRBJ1-5	TRBV6-5	CASSPRGYSNQPQHF	TGTGCCAGCAGTCCCCGGGGGTATAGCAATCAGCCCCAGCATTTT
-	-	TRBJ2-7	TRBV7-9	CASSPRDEVRAYEQYF	TGTGCCAGCAGCCCCCGAGACGAGGTCAGGGCCTACGAGCAGTACTTC
few	TRBD1	TRBJ2-7	TRBV20-1	CSAPTGDSYEQYF	TGCAGTGCTCCGACAGGGGACTCCTACGAGCAGTACTTC
-	TRBD1	TRBJ2-7	TRBV18	CASSRDSNTYEQYF	TGTGCCAGCTCCCGGGACAGCAATACCTACGAGCAGTACTTC
-	TRBD1	TRBJ2-3	TRBV7-8	CASSLTPLGQGTDTQYF	TGTGCCAGCAGCTTAACTCCGCTGGGACAGGGGACAGATACGCAGTATTTT
few	TRBD1	TRBJ1-2	TRBV10-3	CAISDESRGRRGYTF	TGTGCCATCAGTGATGAGAGCAGGGGGCGGAGAGGCTACACCTTC
few	TRBD1	TRBJ2-7	TRBV27	CASSTGTGGQAPYEQYF	TGTGCCAGCAGTACCGGGACAGGGGGCCAGGCTCCGTACGAGCAGTACTTC
many	-	TRBJ1-1	TRBV6-5	CASSYANRAYTEAFF	TGTGCCAGCAGTTACGCGAACAGGGCCTACACTGAAGCTTTCTTT
-	TRBD2	TRBJ2-7	TRBV20-1	CSARSSGGRYEQYF	TGCAGTGCTAGAAGTAGCGGGGGGCGATACGAGCAGTACTTC
few	-	TRBJ2-5	TRBV21-1	CASSKDSDTQQETQYF	TGTGCCAGCAGCAAGGACAGCGACACCCAACAAGAGACCCAGTACTTC
-	TRBD1	TRBJ1-1	TRBV20-1	CSAGTGGMNTEAFF	TGCAGTGCCGGGACAGGAGGGATGAACACTGAAGCTTTCTTT
many	TRBD2	TRBJ2-7	TRBV30	CAWTILAPHSEQYF	TGTGCCTGGACCATACTAGCGCCTCACTCCGAGCAGTACTTC
few	-	TRBJ1-6	TRBV20-1	CSASGQGIGYNSPLHF	TGCAGTGCTAGTGGGCAGGGAATAGGGTATAATTCACCCCTCCACTTT
-	-	TRBJ2-1	TRBV4-2	CASSQEATYNEQFF	TGTGCCAGCAGCCAAGAGGCTACCTACAATGAGCAGTTCTTC
few	-	TRBJ2-5	TRBV4-3	CASSQDRPHSQETQYF	TGCGCCAGCAGCCAAGATCGCCCCCACAGCCAAGAGACCCAGTACTTC
-	TRBD2	TRBJ2-7	TRBV28	CASSSGDYEQYF	TGTGCCAGCTCTAGCGGGGACTACGAGCAGTACTTC
-	-	TRBJ2-5	TRBV27	CASSRTRGRQETQYF	TGTGCCAGCAGCCGAACCCGGGGCCGGCAAGAGACCCAGTACTTC
few	-	TRBJ2-1	TRBV20-1	CSARDPGGRSSYNEQFF	TGCAGTGCTAGAGATCCGGGGGGCCGGAGCTCCTACAATGAGCAGTTCTTC
-	-	TRBJ1-1	TRBV2	CASSNRGGTEAFF	TGTGCCAGCAGTAATAGAGGGGGAACTGAAGCTTTCTTT